These 11 T cell receptor beta chains originate from one sample sequenced in a study of shared clonotypes between healthy human individuals. Assay used: immunoSEQ multiplex PCR; TCRdb lists only in-frame clones, some missing. The table includes 850,000 to 1,100,000 clones, 60% to 80% detected once. Input material: memory CD4+ T cells from PBMCs. Subset specified: CD45RA-negative fraction. The receptors were gathered from a man younger than 35 in good health. Some clones in this sample may be carry-over from other donors' samples.

The chain carries TRBV6-5 and TRBJ2-2; D remains unclear. Between the trimmed V and J ends, which lost 2 bases and 7 bases, there was a span of 14 bases. Germline V lookup: CDR1 MNHEY, CDR2 SVGAGI. CDR3 length: 15 amino acids. The CDR3 coding sequence is TGTGCCAGCAGTTACCGTCCAGCGAGGATCGGGGAGCTGTTTTTT. Translation gives CASSYRPARIGELFF.

The DNA for the CDR3 is TGTGCCATCAGAGGGGGACTGAGCTCCTACAATGAGCAGTTCTTC. It yields the protein CAIRGGLSSYNEQFF. This chain links TRBV10-3 with TRBJ2-1, with D tentatively TRBD1 or TRBD2 (6 bases each). The germline CDR1 and CDR2 sequences are ENHRY and SYGVKD. The ends were cut back, 6 bases at V and 0 bases at J, with 12 bases in the middle. The CDR3 consists of 15 residues.

This clone showed up just once. The chain couples TRBV5-6 to TRBJ1-1, with TRBD1 matching 7 bases. CDR3 length: 19 residues. Trimming took 3 bases from V and 2 from J; bases not matched to a gene: 19. The germline gives CDR1 SGHDT, CDR2 YYEEEE. The CDR3 DNA reads TGTGCCAGCAGCTCACCGAGTGAGGGGGCGCGGACCCTAAACACTGAAGCTTTCTTT. This gives the protein CASSSPSEGARTLNTEAFF.

The chain uses TRBV5-4 and TRBJ2-3, with TRBD2 identical over 13 bases. This CDR3 has 15 amino acids. The germline V gene encodes CDR1 SGHNT and CDR2 YYREEE (reference sequence). V gave up 4 bases and J gave up 5 bases; unmatched junction bases: 4. This CDR3 is CASSRTSGSKDTQYF. The DNA of the CDR3 is TGTGCCAGCAGCCGGACTAGCGGGAGTAAAGATACGCAGTATTTT.

The CDR3: CASSTDHDYNEQFF. The CDR3 DNA sequence: TGTGCCAGCAGCACGGACCACGACTACAATGAGCAGTTCTTC. The chain combines TRBV5-5 with TRBJ2-1; no definite D call. In germline, CDR1 is SGHKS, CDR2 YYEKEE (reference sequence). The V end lost 4 bases, the J end lost 3 bases, and 11 bases lay between the germline ends. The CDR3 consists of 14 residues.

This clone was detected many times. The chain recombines TRBV2 with TRBJ1-4; maybe TRBD1 (6 bases). The germline CDR1 and CDR2 sequences are SNHLY and FYNNEI. The CDR3 is made up of 13 amino acids. V lost 4 bases and J lost 8, with 11 bases in between. As DNA, the CDR3 is TGTGCCAGCAGTGGACAGGTTGGGGAAAAACTGTTTTTT. This gives the protein CASSGQVGEKLFF.

In its sample, this clone was seen a few times. The conserved phenylalanine or tryptophan normally closing the CDR3 is absent here, so this likely arose from a read error. V usage is TRBV7-3 and J usage is TRBJ2-4, with D uncertain. The CDR3 consists of 13 residues. Trimming left V 5 bases short and J 0 bases short, with 5 bases between. Germline CDR1 SGHTA, CDR2 FQGTGA. CDR3 amino acids: CASSPGAKNIQYL. The CDR3 region has the DNA TGTGCCAGCAGCCCCGGAGCCAAAAACATTCAGTACCTC.

The chain joins TRBV9 to TRBJ1-4; TRBD1 might be the D (5 bases). The CDR3 is 15 amino acids. Germline values: CDR1 SGDLS, CDR2 YYNGEE. Trimming left V 0 bases short and J 8 bases short, with 14 bases between. Here the CDR3 reads CASSVADGGWEKLFF. Written as DNA, the CDR3 is TGTGCCAGCAGCGTAGCTGATGGGGGTTGGGAAAAACTGTTTTTT.

V gene TRBV6-5 combines with J gene TRBJ2-2; the D gene could be TRBD1 or TRBD2 (5 bases each). The CDR3 extends over 15 amino acids. Germline CDR1 is MNHEY and CDR2 is SVGAGI. Trimming stripped 2 bases from V and 4 bases from J, with 11 bases between. In DNA form, the CDR3 reads TGTGCCAGCAGTTACGGGGGAATTTCCACCGGGGAGCTGTTTTTT. It specifies CASSYGGISTGELFF.

This chain links TRBV2 with TRBJ1-1; tentative D call: TRBD1 (5 bases). The ends were cut back, 3 bases at V and 0 bases at J, with 11 bases in the middle. The V gene's germline CDR1 is SNHLY and CDR2 FYNNEI. The CDR3 totals 15 residues. The CDR3 region has the DNA TGTGCCAGCAGTGACCAGGGTCTCATGAACACTGAAGCTTTCTTT. It translates to CASSDQGLMNTEAFF.

The chain has TRBV5-1 and TRBJ2-7; D not certain. CDR1 is SGHRS, CDR2 YFSETQ, per germline. V was shortened by 3 bases and J by 7 bases, with 23 bases between the two germline ends. CDR3 length: 16 amino acids. This CDR3 is CASSSTGSTLTTEQYF. The CDR3 DNA reads as TGCGCCAGCAGCTCGACGGGCTCGACGCTTACTACGGAGCAGTACTTC.